A single T cell receptor (beta chain) is shown here with its context. Using immunoSEQ multiplex PCR, the repertoire was profiled, and TCRdb retains in-frame clones only, with some absent. The data hold roughly 560,000 clones, with approximately 80% observed a single time. This entry comes from a study of shared T cell receptors in the human thymus. Trimming cost V 6 bases and J 4 bases; bases outside gene matches: 3. This CDR3 is 13 amino acids long. Germline values: CDR1 MGHDK, CDR2 SYGVNS. The sample also formed part of further work on human thymus T cells. That work states: Corrective surgery for congenital heart defects was being performed on the healthy Finnish infants who served as donors. Thymic TCR repertoires of unrelated people reportedly overlapped highly.

Sequences were obtained from thymocytes. This clonotype originated in a boy less than two years old with a congenital heart defect. The gene calls are TRBV25-1 and TRBJ2-3; 8 bases align to TRBD1. CDR3 amino acids: CASSRGQADTQYF. CDR3 nucleotide sequence: TGTGCCAGCAGCAGGGGGCAGGCAGATACGCAGTATTTT.